This TCR beta chain was documented in a study of CD8 T cells in Susac syndrome. Study-level points and caveats: Regarding the TCR sequencing and HLA analysis, the study admitted that a relatively small number of individuals were involved.

After extraction with the RNeasy kit, roughly 0.5 to 1 ug of the RNA was reverse transcribed using random hexamers. An immunoSEQ multiplex PCR generated amplified TCR beta CDR3 products spanning 54 Vbeta and 13 Jbeta. One entry per CDR3 protein, called by TCRdb with MiXCR from the immunoSEQ multiplex PCR reads. The sample includes around 130,000 distinct CDR3 sequences, roughly 76% of them seen just once. TCR beta was sequenced from blood CD8+ and CD4+ T cells. While CD8+ and CD4+ T cells were isolated negatively, TEMRA cells were enriched by FACS. This CDR3 region has 15 residues. The V gene's germline CDR1 is MNHEY and CDR2 SMNVEV (reference sequence). Trimming at V came to 8 bases and at J to 4 bases, leaving 14 bases not matched to a gene. Of note for this clonotype: Its antigen is currently unknown.

This clonotype was sampled from a human donor with multiple sclerosis. This chain uses TRBV27 with TRBJ2-7; 7 nucleotides align to TRBD1. The specimen sequenced was CD8+ T cells from PBMCs. In DNA, the CDR3 is TGTGCCAGCGGGACAGAAAAAGATTTAGGGTACGAGCAGTACTTC. As protein: CASGTEKDLGYEQYF.